The rows below give T cell receptor beta chains drawn from one sample of a study of blood T cells in healthy people across ages. TCRdb analysed the 5' RACE reads with MiXCR anew, one entry per CDR3 protein. The sample holds fewer than 2,000,000 distinct CDR3 sequences, about 35% seen once. The sequencing sample was made of blood. These receptors were collected from a woman in her thirties in good health. The CDR3 runs from the conserved cysteine through the conserved F or W. A D gene is named only where the DNA matches it firmly. Not every row has a clone size; where given, it reads once, few, many or a size class.

v_call	d_call	j_call	clone_size	cdr3_aa	cdr3_nt
TRBV6-4	-	TRBJ2-3	-	CASSDGSRDTQYF	TGTGCCAGCAGTGACGGGAGTCGAGATACGCAGTATTTT
TRBV4-2	-	TRBJ1-5	few	CASSRTADSNQPQHF	TGTGCCAGCAGTCGGACAGCCGATAGCAATCAGCCCCAGCATTTT
TRBV27	-	TRBJ2-7	-	CASSLSAEGWNYEQYF	TGTGCCAGCAGTTTGTCGGCAGAGGGTTGGAACTACGAGCAGTACTTC
TRBV27	-	TRBJ1-4	-	CASRPQGRNEKLFF	TGTGCCAGCAGACCCCAGGGGCGTAACGAAAAACTGTTTTTT
TRBV11-2	TRBD1	TRBJ2-7	few	CASSPIGQGMDEQYF	TGTGCCAGCAGCCCGATAGGACAGGGTATGGACGAGCAGTACTTC
TRBV7-2	TRBD2	TRBJ2-7	few	CASSWTSGGFYEQYF	TGTGCCAGCAGCTGGACTAGCGGGGGATTCTACGAGCAGTACTTC
TRBV15	-	TRBJ2-3	-	CATSSLLGDTQYF	TGTGCCACCAGCAGCCTACTCGGAGATACGCAGTATTTT
TRBV13	-	TRBJ1-3	-	CASSLEMTDTGNTIYF	TGTGCCAGCAGCTTAGAAATGACAGATACTGGAAACACCATATATTTT
TRBV28	-	TRBJ2-3	-	CASTFPGTLGADTQYF	TGTGCCAGCACCTTCCCTGGGACACTTGGGGCAGATACGCAGTATTTT
TRBV27	-	TRBJ2-7	once	CTSSLTTSSYEQYF	TGTACCAGCAGTTTGACGACAAGCTCCTACGAGCAGTACTTC
TRBV5-1	TRBD2	TRBJ2-1	few	CASRDTGTSGNEQFF	TGCGCCAGCAGGGATACCGGGACTAGCGGAAATGAGCAGTTCTTC
TRBV3-1	-	TRBJ2-5	few	CASSQVRVVKTQYF	TGTGCCAGCAGCCAAGTGCGTGTAGTAAAGACCCAGTACTTC
TRBV6-2/TRBV6-3	TRBD2	TRBJ2-7	-	CASRASGLTYEQYF	TGTGCCAGCAGGGCTAGCGGGCTTACCTACGAGCAGTACTTC
TRBV6-1	-	TRBJ1-2	-	CASNVAGPGQGYTF	TGTGCCAGCAACGTCGCGGGGCCAGGTCAAGGCTACACCTTC
TRBV20-1	TRBD1	TRBJ1-2	-	CSARAFSGTGGYGYTF	TGCAGTGCTAGAGCTTTTTCAGGGACAGGGGGCTATGGCTACACCTTC
TRBV10-3	-	TRBJ2-1	few	CAISPRDRINEQFF	TGTGCCATCAGCCCCCGAGACAGGATCAATGAGCAGTTCTTC
TRBV12-3/TRBV12-4	-	TRBJ1-3	-	CASSGLKPGNTIYF	TGTGCCTCCTCCGGGTTGAAACCTGGGAACACCATATATTTT
TRBV10-1	-	TRBJ1-6	-	CASRQSNNSPLHF	TGCGCCAGCAGGCAGAGTAATAATTCACCCCTCCACTTT
TRBV5-1	TRBD2	TRBJ2-1	-	CASSLEVAGIWGEQFF	TGCGCCAGCAGCTTGGAGGTAGCGGGAATCTGGGGTGAGCAGTTCTTC
TRBV6-2/TRBV6-3	TRBD2	TRBJ2-5	-	CASTRPGLATSNEQYF	TGTGCCAGCACCAGACCCGGACTAGCGACGTCCAATGAGCAGTACTTC
TRBV14	-	TRBJ2-1	few	CASSLGGIHNEQFF	TGTGCCAGCAGCCTAGGGGGTATCCACAATGAGCAGTTCTTC
TRBV28	-	TRBJ2-5	few	CASNPVGRGRRGETQYF	TGTGCCAGCAATCCCGTTGGGAGGGGGAGGAGGGGAGAGACCCAGTACTTC
TRBV5-6	TRBD2	TRBJ2-7	few	CASSPSRRRGAYEQYF	TGTGCCAGCAGCCCTAGCCGGCGGCGGGGGGCCTACGAGCAGTACTTC
TRBV3-1	TRBD1	TRBJ1-2	-	CASSPTTTGGGYTF	TGTGCCAGCAGCCCGACCACCACAGGGGGTGGCTACACCTTC
TRBV5-1	TRBD1	TRBJ2-7	-	CASSRKWTGGSYEQYF	TGCGCCAGCAGCCGGAAATGGACAGGGGGCTCCTACGAGCAGTACTTC
TRBV7-3	-	TRBJ1-1	-	CASSLMGGIETEAFF	TGTGCCAGCAGCTTAATGGGAGGGATCGAAACTGAAGCTTTCTTT
TRBV5-1	TRBD2	TRBJ2-1	few	CASSYDLTSGRYNEQFF	TGCGCCAGCAGCTACGACCTCACTAGCGGGAGGTACAATGAGCAGTTCTTC
TRBV11-2	-	TRBJ2-7	few	CASSLRQGRVYEQYF	TGTGCCAGCAGCTTACGGCAGGGAAGGGTGTACGAGCAGTACTTC
TRBV20-1	TRBD2	TRBJ2-7	few	CSARYSRDYYEQYF	TGCAGTGCTAGATACTCCCGGGACTACTACGAGCAGTACTTC
TRBV9	TRBD2	TRBJ2-3	few	CASSLPEAGGTDTQYF	TGTGCCAGCAGCCTTCCTGAGGCGGGGGGCACAGATACGCAGTATTTT
TRBV4-1	-	TRBJ2-5	many	CASSQLVFQETQYF	TGCGCCAGCAGCCAGTTAGTCTTTCAAGAGACCCAGTACTTC
TRBV5-1	TRBD2	TRBJ2-7	many	CASSLDSGSYEQYF	TGCGCCAGCAGCTTGGATAGCGGGAGTTACGAGCAGTACTTC
TRBV5-1	-	TRBJ2-1	-	CASSLAGSSYNEQCF	TGCGCCAGCAGCTTGGCAGGGAGCTCCTACAATGAGCAGTGCTTC
TRBV7-2	TRBD2	TRBJ2-1	-	CASSLRPPAGGQNNEQFF	TGTGCCAGCAGCCTTCGACCCCCAGCGGGGGGGCAAAACAATGAGCAGTTCTTC
TRBV6-1	-	TRBJ2-3	-	CASWDPLRQYF	TGTGCCAGCTGGGACCCCCTCAGGCAGTATTTT
TRBV2	TRBD2	TRBJ2-3	once	CASSDGSGALTDTQYF	TGTGCCAGCAGTGACGGCAGCGGGGCCCTCACAGATACGCAGTATTTT
TRBV3-1	TRBD1	TRBJ1-2	few	CASSQDLATGGHYGYTF	TGTGCCAGCAGCCAAGATTTGGCGACAGGGGGGCACTATGGCTACACCTTC
TRBV29-1	-	TRBJ2-1	-	CSVGGSWGADNEQFF	TGCAGCGTTGGGGGCTCATGGGGGGCCGACAATGAGCAGTTCTTC
TRBV6-4	TRBD2	TRBJ2-1	-	CASSEAGVNEQFF	TGTGCCAGCAGTGAGGCGGGGGTGAATGAGCAGTTCTTC
TRBV4-1	-	TRBJ2-5	few	CASSQDGGSWSTETQYF	TGCGCCAGCAGCCAAGACGGAGGGAGCTGGTCTACGGAGACCCAGTACTTC
TRBV20-1	-	TRBJ2-7	few	CSASDREFEQYF	TGCAGTGCTAGTGATCGGGAATTCGAGCAGTACTTC
TRBV28	-	TRBJ1-2	-	CASSPGSQGLYGYTF	TGTGCCAGCAGCCCGGGGAGCCAGGGTTTGTATGGCTACACCTTC
TRBV11-2	-	TRBJ2-1	-	CASSFQWDNDPKQFF	TGTGCCAGCAGCTTCCAGTGGGATAACGACCCAAAGCAGTTCTTC
TRBV9	TRBD1	TRBJ2-7	-	CASSEGSGQVYERYF	TGTGCCAGCAGCGAGGGTTCGGGACAGGTTTACGAGCGGTACTTC
TRBV3-1	TRBD2	TRBJ2-7	few	CASSQGVGGASYEQYF	TGTGCCAGCAGCCAAGGGGTCGGGGGGGCCTCCTACGAGCAGTACTTC
TRBV7-2	-	TRBJ2-3	many	CASSVRGPTADTQYF	TGTGCCAGCAGCGTAAGGGGACCCACGGCAGATACGCAGTATTTT
TRBV9	TRBD2	TRBJ2-7	many	CASSPTSGAWEQYF	TGTGCCAGCAGCCCAACTAGCGGGGCCTGGGAGCAGTACTTC
TRBV27	TRBD2	TRBJ2-3	many	CASSLLTSGNLGTDTQYF	TGTGCCAGCAGTTTACTGACTAGCGGGAATCTGGGCACAGATACGCAGTATTTT
TRBV5-1	-	TRBJ2-7	-	CASNRFQGYEQYF	TGCGCCAGCAACCGTTTCCAGGGCTACGAGCAGTACTTC
TRBV4-1	TRBD1	TRBJ1-2	-	CASSQGDRGWYNYGYTF	TGCGCCAGCAGCCAGGGGGACAGGGGATGGTATAACTATGGCTACACCTTC
TRBV20-1	TRBD1	TRBJ2-7	-	CSAVPRDREDEQYF	TGCAGTGCTGTCCCCCGGGACAGGGAGGACGAGCAGTACTTC
TRBV28	-	TRBJ2-4	many	CASSSPIGANIQYF	TGTGCCAGCAGTTCCCCTATCGGGGCAAACATTCAGTACTTC
TRBV20-1	-	TRBJ2-1	few	CSAPTSGNEQFF	TGCAGTGCCCCGACTTCAGGGAACGAGCAGTTCTTC
TRBV28	-	TRBJ1-2	few	CASSPADQGYGYTF	TGTGCCAGCAGTCCCGCAGACCAGGGCTATGGCTACACCTTC
TRBV20-1	-	TRBJ2-1	few	CSAPTQGGNEQFF	TGCAGTGCGCCGACACAGGGAGGCAATGAGCAGTTCTTC
TRBV11-3	-	TRBJ2-1	-	CASSLGPVWEQFF	TGTGCCAGCAGCTTAGGACCGGTTTGGGAGCAGTTCTTC
TRBV7-9	-	TRBJ2-1	-	CASSLGVIVGEGPNNEQFF	TGTGCCAGCAGCTTAGGGGTCATCGTGGGAGAAGGGCCTAACAATGAGCAGTTCTTC
TRBV7-2	-	TRBJ2-5	-	CASSLTGELETQYF	TGTGCCAGCAGCTTAACGGGAGAGCTAGAGACCCAGTACTTC
TRBV6-4	TRBD2	TRBJ2-3	-	CASGRRGVSTDTQYF	TGTGCCAGCGGAAGGCGGGGGGTTAGCACAGATACGCAGTATTTT